This TCR beta chain appears in the sequencing data of a study of patients and donors after allogeneic stem cell transplantation. The germline V gene has CDR1 MNHNS and CDR2 SASEGT. Losses at the gene ends were 7 bases for V and 5 bases for J; bases not matched to a gene: 8. This CDR3 is 16 amino acids long. TCRdb re-called the RT-PCR reads through MiXCR, storing one row per CDR3 protein. The sample contains around 240,000 distinct CDR3 sequences, roughly 14% of which appear only once. This clonotype came up a few times. Sequenced input: blood, either unsorted or a sorted T cell fraction (not recorded which). J is TRBJ2-1 and V is TRBV6-1; TRBD2 matches at 13 bases. This receptor was identified in a human donor who was either an allogeneic HSCT recipient or a stem cell or donor lymphocyte infusion donor (not recorded which). It is not recorded whose cells these are; they may come from a transplant donor. The chain's CDR3 is CASNDRTSGSHNEQFF. The CDR3 region has the DNA TGTGCCAGCAATGACCGGACTAGCGGGAGCCACAATGAGCAGTTCTTC.